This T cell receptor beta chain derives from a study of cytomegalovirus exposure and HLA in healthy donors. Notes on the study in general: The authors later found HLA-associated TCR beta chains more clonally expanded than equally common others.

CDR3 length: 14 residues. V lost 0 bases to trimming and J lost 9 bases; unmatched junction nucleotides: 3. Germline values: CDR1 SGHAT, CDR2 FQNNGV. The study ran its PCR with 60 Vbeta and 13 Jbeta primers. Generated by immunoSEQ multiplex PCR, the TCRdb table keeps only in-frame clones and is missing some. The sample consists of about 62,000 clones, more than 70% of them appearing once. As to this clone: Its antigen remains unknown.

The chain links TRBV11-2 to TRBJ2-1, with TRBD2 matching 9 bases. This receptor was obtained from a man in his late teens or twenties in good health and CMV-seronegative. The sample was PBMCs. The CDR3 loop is CASSLDTLAGEQFF. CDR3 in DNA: TGTGCCAGCAGCTTAGATACACTAGCGGGTGAGCAGTTCTTC.